This T cell receptor beta chain was captured in a study of T-cell memory formation after mild COVID-19. Study-wide background: There were largely donor-specific TCR clusters. Findings and limits, study-wide: Pre-infection memory harbored some responding clones, suggesting cross-reactive memory joined. Among clones contracting day 15 to 85, CD4/CD8 was balanced, whereas later expanders leaned CD4+.

This CDR3 region has 15 residues. Germline CDR1 and CDR2: SGHVS and FNYEAQ. The ends lost 1 base at V and 5 bases at J; junction bases unmatched: 3. TCRdb called the 5' RACE reads again in MiXCR, with one record for every CDR3 protein. The data contain more than 350,000 distinct CDR3 sequences, around 21% of them singletons. This clonotype was counted only a few times. The antigen is undetermined. The chain uses TRBV7-6 and TRBJ2-5; TRBD2 matches at 11 bases. Sequenced: PBMCs or a T cell subset sorted from them (not recorded which). This TCR was recovered from an adult woman who had mild COVID-19 (a few samples of this study predate the infection). Cell type and time point are not known. The CDR3 nucleotides are TGTGCCAGCAGCTTAGAACTAGCGGGAGTGGAGACCCAGTACTTC. Its protein product is CASSLELAGVETQYF.